These T cell receptor beta chains were read from a single sample in a study of beta chain features in type 1 diabetes. This table comes from immunoSEQ multiplex PCR, and its TCRdb copy is limited to in-frame clones, with some not included. The table has roughly 170,000 clones, 13% seen once; the top ten hold roughly 0.56%. Material: central memory CD4+ T cells from blood. The receptor source for this set is a woman between 18 and 29 years old in good health. The CDR3 runs from the conserved cysteine through the conserved F or W.

len,j_gene,v_gene,CDR3aa
13,TRBJ2-2,TRBV9,CASSVVDTGELFF
12,TRBJ2-5,TRBV6-6,CASSRRRETQYF
12,TRBJ2-7,TRBV29-1,CSAGTGAHEQYF
15,TRBJ2-5,TRBV7-2,CASSLYRGYGETQYF
16,TRBJ2-7,TRBV4-2,CASSPSLDRGLYEQYF
14,TRBJ1-1,TRBV5-1,CASSFAGSDTEAFF
12,TRBJ1-1,TRBV29-1,CSARVGNTEAFF
15,TRBJ2-7,TRBV11-1,CASSLAPSGSYEQYF
16,TRBJ2-5,TRBV4-1,CASSQDFRRAQETQYF
21,TRBJ2-1,TRBV10-3,CAIGGGATSGKGYGSYNEQFF
15,TRBJ2-7,TRBV7-9,CASSIGTSHSYEQYF
13,TRBJ2-5,TRBV27,CASRDSSRETQYF
14,TRBJ2-7,TRBV11-3,CASSRGGISYEQYF
16,TRBJ2-2,TRBV9,CASSVETRPNTGELFF
17,TRBJ1-4,TRBV4-1,CASSRGDRGRMNEKLFF
16,TRBJ2-1,TRBV28,CASSPMGGRSYNEQFF
15,TRBJ2-3,TRBV28,CASRSERSSTDTQYF
15,TRBJ2-4,TRBV19,CASSISGYAKNIQYF
15,TRBJ2-1,TRBV11-3,CASSPRTSGTSRRFF
12,TRBJ1-2,TRBV28,CASKEVVGGYTF
12,TRBJ2-5,TRBV5-1,CASQEEGETQYF
16,TRBJ2-1,TRBV19,CASSRGLAGGIGGQFF
15,TRBJ2-5,TRBV5-4,CASSRSGRWGETQYF
14,TRBJ1-2,TRBV4-2,CASSQDGRGYGYTF
14,TRBJ1-2,TRBV30,CAWSSGVGSYGYTF
15,TRBJ2-1,TRBV4-2,CASSQHEGGYNEQFF
11,TRBJ2-7,TRBV5-1,CASAADYEQYF
15,TRBJ1-5,TRBV7-9,CASSSATNSNQPQHF
15,TRBJ1-2,TRBV4-2,CASSQALEINYGYTF